The TCR beta chain described here comes from a study of cytomegalovirus exposure and HLA in healthy donors. A multiplex PCR was run with 60 Vbeta primers and 13 Jbeta primers. TCRdb's copy holds only in-frame clones and misses some; the assay was immunoSEQ multiplex PCR. The table lists 150,000 or so clones, 84% of them singletons, with roughly 6.5% in the top ten. Source material: PBMCs. The clonotype comes from a man aged 45-65 years in good health and CMV-seropositive.

CDR3 amino acids: CASSLALPSGSGTQYF. The CDR3 nucleotides are TGCGCCAGCAGCTTGGCCCTCCCTAGCGGGAGTGGGACCCAGTACTTC. J is TRBJ2-5 and V is TRBV5-1, with 10 bases aligning to TRBD2. CDR3 size: 16 residues. The ends lost 0 bases at V and 7 bases at J; junction bases unmatched: 9. Germline V lookup: CDR1 SGHRS, CDR2 YFSETQ.